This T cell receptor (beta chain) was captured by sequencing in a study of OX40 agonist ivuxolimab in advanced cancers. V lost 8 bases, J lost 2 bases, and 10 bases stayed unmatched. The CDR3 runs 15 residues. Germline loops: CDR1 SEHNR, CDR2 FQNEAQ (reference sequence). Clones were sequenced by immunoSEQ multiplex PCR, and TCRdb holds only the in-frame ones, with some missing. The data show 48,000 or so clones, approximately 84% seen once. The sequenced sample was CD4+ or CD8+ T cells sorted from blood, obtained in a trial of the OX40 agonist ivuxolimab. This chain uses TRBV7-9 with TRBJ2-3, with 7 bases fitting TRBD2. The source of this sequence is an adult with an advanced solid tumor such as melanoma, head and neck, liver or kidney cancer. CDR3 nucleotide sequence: TGTGCCAGCCGACTGGGACGGGGGGACACAGATACGCAGTATTTT. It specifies CASRLGRGDTDTQYF.